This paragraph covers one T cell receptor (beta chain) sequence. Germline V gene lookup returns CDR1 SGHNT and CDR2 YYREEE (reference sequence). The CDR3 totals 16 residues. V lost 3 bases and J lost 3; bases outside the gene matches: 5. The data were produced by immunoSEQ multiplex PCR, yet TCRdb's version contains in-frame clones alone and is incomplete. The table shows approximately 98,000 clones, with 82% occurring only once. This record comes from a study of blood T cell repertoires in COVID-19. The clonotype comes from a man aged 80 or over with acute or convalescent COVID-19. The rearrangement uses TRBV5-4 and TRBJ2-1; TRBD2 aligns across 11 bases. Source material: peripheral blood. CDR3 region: CASSSLAGALYNEQFF. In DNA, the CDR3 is TGTGCCAGCAGCTCACTAGCGGGAGCCCTCTACAATGAGCAGTTCTTC. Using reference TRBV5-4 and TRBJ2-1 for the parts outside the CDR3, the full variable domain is ETGVTQSPTHLIKTRGQQVTLRCSSQSGHNTVSWYQQALGQGPQFIFQYYREEENGRGNFPPRFSGLQFPNYSSELNVNALELDDSALYLCASSSLAGALYNEQFFGPGTRLTVL.